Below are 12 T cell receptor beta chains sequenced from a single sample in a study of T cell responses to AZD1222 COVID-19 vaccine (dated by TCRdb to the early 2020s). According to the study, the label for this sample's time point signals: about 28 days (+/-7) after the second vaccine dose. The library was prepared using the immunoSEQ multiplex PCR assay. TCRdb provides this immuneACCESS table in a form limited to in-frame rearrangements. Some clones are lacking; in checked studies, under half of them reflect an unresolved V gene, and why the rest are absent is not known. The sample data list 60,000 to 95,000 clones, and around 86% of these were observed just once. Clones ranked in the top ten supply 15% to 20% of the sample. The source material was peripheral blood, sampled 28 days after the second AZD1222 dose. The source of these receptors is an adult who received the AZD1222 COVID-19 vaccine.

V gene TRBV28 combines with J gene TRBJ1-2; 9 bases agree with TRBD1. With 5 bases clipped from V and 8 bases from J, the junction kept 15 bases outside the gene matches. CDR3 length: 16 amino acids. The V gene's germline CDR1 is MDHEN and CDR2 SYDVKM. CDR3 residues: CASSLSSFRDRVGYTF. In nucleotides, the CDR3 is TGTGCCAGCAGTCTATCTTCCTTCCGGGACAGGGTGGGCTACACCTTC.

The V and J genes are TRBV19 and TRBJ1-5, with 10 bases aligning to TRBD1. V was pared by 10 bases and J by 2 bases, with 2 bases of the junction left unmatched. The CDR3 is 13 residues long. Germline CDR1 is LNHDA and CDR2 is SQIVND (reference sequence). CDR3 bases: TGTGCCACTGGGACAGGGGGCAATCAGCCCCAGCATTTT. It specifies CATGTGGNQPQHF.

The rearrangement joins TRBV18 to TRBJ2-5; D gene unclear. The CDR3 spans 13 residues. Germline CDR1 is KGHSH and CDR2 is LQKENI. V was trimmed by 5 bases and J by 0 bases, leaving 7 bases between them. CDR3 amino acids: CASSRQYQETQYF. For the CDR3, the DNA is TGTGCCAGCTCAAGGCAGTACCAAGAGACCCAGTACTTC.

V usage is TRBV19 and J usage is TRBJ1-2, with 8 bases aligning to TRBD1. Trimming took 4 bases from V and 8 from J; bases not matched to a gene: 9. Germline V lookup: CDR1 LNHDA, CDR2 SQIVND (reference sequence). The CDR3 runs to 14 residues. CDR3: CASSTVGQGGGYTF. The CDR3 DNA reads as TGTGCCAGTAGTACGGTAGGACAGGGAGGAGGCTACACCTTC.

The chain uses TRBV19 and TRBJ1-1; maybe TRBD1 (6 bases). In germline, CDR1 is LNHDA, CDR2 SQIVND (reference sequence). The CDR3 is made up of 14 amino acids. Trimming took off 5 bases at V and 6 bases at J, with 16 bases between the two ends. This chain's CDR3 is CASSGLTGRAEAFF. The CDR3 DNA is TGTGCCAGTAGTGGACTTACAGGGAGGGCTGAAGCTTTCTTT.

The CDR3 protein is CASSYRTGVYEQYF. DNA for the CDR3: TGTGCCAGCTCCTATCGGACAGGGGTCTACGAGCAGTACTTC. This chain joins TRBV27 and TRBJ2-7, with 9 bases identical to TRBD1. Unmatched junction bases numbered 8, after V lost 8 bases and J lost 3 bases. Per the germline V gene, CDR1 is MNHEY and CDR2 is SMNVEV (reference sequence). This CDR3 contains 14 residues.

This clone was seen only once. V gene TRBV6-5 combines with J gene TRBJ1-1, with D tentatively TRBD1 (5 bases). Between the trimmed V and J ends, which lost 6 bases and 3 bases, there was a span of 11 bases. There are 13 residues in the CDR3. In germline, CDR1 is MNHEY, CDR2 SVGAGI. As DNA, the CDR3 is TGTGCCAGCAGGATCGGACACCACACTGAAGCTTTCTTT. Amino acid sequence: CASRIGHHTEAFF.

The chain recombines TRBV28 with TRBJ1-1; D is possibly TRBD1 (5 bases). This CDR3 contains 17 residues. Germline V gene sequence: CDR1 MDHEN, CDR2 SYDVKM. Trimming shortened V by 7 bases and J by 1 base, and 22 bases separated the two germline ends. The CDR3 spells CASTFLTSDSQNTEAFF. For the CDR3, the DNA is TGTGCCAGCACCTTCCTAACCTCCGACAGTCAGAACACTGAAGCTTTCTTT.

The CDR3 region is CATQSSPYSNQPQHF. The CDR3 nucleotides read TGTGCTACCCAGTCGTCTCCTTATAGCAATCAGCCCCAGCATTTT. The chain carries TRBV6-5 and TRBJ1-5, with unresolved D. The CDR3 is made up of 15 amino acids. Germline V gene lookup returns CDR1 MNHEY and CDR2 SVGAGI.

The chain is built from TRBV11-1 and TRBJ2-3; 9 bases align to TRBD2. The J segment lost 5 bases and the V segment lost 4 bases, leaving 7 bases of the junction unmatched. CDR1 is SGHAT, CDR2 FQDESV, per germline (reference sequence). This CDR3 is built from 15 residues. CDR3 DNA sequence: TGTGCCAGCAGCTGGGCGGGGGGGATTGAAGATACGCAGTATTTT. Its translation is CASSWAGGIEDTQYF.

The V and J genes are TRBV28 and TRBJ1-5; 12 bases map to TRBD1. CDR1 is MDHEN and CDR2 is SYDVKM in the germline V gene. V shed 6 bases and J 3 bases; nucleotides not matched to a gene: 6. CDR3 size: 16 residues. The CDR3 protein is CASRYMGQGANQPQHF. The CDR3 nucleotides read TGTGCCAGCAGGTACATGGGACAGGGGGCCAATCAGCCCCAGCATTTT. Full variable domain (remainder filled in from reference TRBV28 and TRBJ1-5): DVKVTQSSRYLVKRTGEKVFLECVQDMDHENMFWYRQDPGLGLRLIYFSYDVKMKEKGDIPEGYSVSREKKERFSLILESASTNQTSMYLCASRYMGQGANQPQHFGDGTRLSIL.

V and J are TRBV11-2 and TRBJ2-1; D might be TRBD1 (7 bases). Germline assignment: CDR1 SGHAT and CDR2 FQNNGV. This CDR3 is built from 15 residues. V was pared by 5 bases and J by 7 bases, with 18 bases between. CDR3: CASSQAGGTRNEQFF. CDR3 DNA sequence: TGTGCCAGCAGCCAAGCAGGGGGGACACGGAATGAGCAGTTCTTC.